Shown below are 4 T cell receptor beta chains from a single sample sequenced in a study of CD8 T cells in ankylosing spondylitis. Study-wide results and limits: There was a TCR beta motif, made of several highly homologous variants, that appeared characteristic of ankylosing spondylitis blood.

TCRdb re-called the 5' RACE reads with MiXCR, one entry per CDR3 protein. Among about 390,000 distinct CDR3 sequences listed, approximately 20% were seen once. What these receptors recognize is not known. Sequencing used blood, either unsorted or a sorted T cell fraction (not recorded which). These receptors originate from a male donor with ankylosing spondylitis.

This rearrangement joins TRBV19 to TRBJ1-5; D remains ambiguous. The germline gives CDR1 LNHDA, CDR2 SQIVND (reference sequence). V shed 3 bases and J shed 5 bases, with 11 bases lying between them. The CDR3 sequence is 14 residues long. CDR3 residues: CASSILGSYQPQHF. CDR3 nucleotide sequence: TGTGCCAGTAGTATTCTGGGGTCCTATCAGCCCCAGCATTTT. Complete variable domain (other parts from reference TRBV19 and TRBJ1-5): DGGITQSPKYLFRKEGQNVTLSCEQNLNHDAMYWYRQDPGQGLRLIYYSQIVNDFQKGDIAEGYSVSREKKESFPLTVTSAQKNPTAFYLCASSILGSYQPQHFGDGTRLSIL.

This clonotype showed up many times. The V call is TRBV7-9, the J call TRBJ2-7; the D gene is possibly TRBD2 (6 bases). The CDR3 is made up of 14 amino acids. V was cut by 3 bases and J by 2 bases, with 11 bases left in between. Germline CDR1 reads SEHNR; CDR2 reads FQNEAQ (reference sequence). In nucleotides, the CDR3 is TGTGCCAGCAGCTTGGGGGGTTTAGCCTACGAGCAGTACTTC. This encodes CASSLGGLAYEQYF.

The CDR3: CASSEWDNEQFF. CDR3 coding DNA: TGTGCCAGCAGTGAGTGGGACAATGAGCAGTTCTTC. The J gene is TRBJ2-1, the V gene TRBV2; D gene uncertain. This CDR3 comprises 12 residues. In germline, CDR1 is SNHLY, CDR2 FYNNEI. Trimming stripped 3 bases from V and 5 bases from J, with 5 bases between. The complete variable domain, with remaining parts taken from reference TRBV2 and TRBJ2-1, reads EPEVTQTPSHQVTQMGQEVILRCVPISNHLYFYWYRQILGQKVEFLVSFYNNEISEKSEIFDDQFSVERPDGSNFTLKIRSTKLEDSAMYFCASSEWDNEQFFGPGTRLTVL.

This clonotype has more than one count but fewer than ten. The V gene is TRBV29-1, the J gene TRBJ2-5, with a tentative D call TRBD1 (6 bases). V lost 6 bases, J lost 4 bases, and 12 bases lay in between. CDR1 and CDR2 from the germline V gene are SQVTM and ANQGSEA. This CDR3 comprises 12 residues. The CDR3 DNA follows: TGCAGCGTCCAGGGGTTATTAGAGACCCAGTACTTC. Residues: CSVQGLLETQYF. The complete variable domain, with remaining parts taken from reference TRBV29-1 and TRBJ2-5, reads SAVISQKPSRDICQRGTSLTIQCQVDSQVTMMFWYRQQPGQSLTLIATANQGSEATYESGFVIDKFPISRPNLTFSTLTVSNMSPEDSSIYLCSVQGLLETQYFGPGTRLLVL.